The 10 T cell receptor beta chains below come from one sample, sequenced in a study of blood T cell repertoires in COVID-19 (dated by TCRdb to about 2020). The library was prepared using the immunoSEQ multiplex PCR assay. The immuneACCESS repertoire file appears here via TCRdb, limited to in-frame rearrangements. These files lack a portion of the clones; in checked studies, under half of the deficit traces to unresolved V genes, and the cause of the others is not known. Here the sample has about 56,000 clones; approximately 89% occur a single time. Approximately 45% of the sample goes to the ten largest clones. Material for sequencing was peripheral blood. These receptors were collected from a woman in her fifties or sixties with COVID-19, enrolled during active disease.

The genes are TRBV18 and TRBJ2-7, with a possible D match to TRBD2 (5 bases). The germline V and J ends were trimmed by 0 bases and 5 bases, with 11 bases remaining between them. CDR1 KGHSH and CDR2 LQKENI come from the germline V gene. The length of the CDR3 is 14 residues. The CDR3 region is CASSPPSGFHEQYF. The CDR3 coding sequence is TGTGCCAGCTCACCACCATCGGGATTCCACGAGCAGTACTTC.

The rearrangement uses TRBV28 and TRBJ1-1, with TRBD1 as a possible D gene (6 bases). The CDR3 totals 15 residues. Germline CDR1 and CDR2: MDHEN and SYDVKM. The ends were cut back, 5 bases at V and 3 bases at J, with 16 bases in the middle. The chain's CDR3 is CASSGGGQYYTEAFF. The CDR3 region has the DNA TGTGCCAGCAGTGGGGGCGGGCAGTACTACACTGAAGCTTTCTTT.

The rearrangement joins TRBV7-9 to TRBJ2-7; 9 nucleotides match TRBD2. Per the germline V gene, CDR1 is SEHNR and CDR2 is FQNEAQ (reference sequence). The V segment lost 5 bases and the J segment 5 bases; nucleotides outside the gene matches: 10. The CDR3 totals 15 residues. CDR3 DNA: TGTGCCAGCAGCCAACTTAGCGGGAGCTTCAACGAGCAGTACTTC. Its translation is CASSQLSGSFNEQYF.

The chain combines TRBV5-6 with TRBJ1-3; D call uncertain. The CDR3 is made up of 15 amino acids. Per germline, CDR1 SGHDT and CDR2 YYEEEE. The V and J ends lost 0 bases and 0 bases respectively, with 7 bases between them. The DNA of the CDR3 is TGTGCCAGCAGCTTGGGGACTAGCTCTGGAAACACCATATATTTT. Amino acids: CASSLGTSSGNTIYF.

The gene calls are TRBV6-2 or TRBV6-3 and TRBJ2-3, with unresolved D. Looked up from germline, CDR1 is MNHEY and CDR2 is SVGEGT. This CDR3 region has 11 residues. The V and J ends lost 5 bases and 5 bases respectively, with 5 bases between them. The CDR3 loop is CASSHRDTQYF. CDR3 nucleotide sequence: TGTGCCAGCAGTCACAGAGATACGCAGTATTTT.

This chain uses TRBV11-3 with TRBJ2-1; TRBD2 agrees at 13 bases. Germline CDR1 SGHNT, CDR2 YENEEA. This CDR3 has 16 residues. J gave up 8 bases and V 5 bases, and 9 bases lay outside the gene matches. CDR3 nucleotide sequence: TGTGCCAGCAGCCCCTGGACTAGCGGGGGAAGCGATGAGCAGTTCTTC. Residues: CASSPWTSGGSDEQFF.

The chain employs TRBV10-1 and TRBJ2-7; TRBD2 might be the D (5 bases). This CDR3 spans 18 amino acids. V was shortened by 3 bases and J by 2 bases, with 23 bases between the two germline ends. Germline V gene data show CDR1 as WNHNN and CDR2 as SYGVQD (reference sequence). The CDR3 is CASSDLPRGGIAPYEQYF. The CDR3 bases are TGCGCCAGCAGTGATTTACCACGAGGAGGTATAGCTCCCTACGAGCAGTACTTC.

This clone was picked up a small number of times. The chain's CDR3 is CATSDLAGVFTF. The CDR3 nucleotides are TGTGCCACCAGTGATCTGGCAGGGGTATTCACCTTC. This chain links TRBV24-1 with TRBJ1-2; tentatively, D is TRBD1 (6 bases). Germline CDR1 is KGHDR and CDR2 is SFDVKD. Trimming left V 3 bases short and J 13 bases short, with 14 bases between. The CDR3 length is 12 residues.

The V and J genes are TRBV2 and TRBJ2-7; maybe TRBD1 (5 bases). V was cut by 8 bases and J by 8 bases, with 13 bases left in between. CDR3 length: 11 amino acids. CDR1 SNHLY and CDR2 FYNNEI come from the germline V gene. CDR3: CASLETAQQYF. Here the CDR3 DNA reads TGTGCCAGCTTGGAGACAGCACAGCAGTACTTC.

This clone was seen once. In DNA, the CDR3 is TGTGCCTGGGGGACAGGGCTCTCTGGGGCCAACGTCCTGACTTTC. Translated: CAWGTGLSGANVLTF. The rearrangement uses TRBV30 and TRBJ2-6; 9 nucleotides line up with TRBD1. The CDR3 totals 15 residues. Per the germline V gene, CDR1 is GTSNPN and CDR2 is SVGIG (reference sequence). The ends lost 5 bases at V and 0 bases at J; junction bases unmatched: 2. The full variable domain, in which reference TRBV30 and TRBJ2-6 provide the parts outside the CDR3, is SQTIHQWPATLVQPVGSPLSLECTVEGTSNPNLYWYRQAAGRGLQLLFYSVGIGQISSEVPQNLSASRPQDRQFILSSKKLLLSDSGFYLCAWGTGLSGANVLTFGAGSRLTVL.